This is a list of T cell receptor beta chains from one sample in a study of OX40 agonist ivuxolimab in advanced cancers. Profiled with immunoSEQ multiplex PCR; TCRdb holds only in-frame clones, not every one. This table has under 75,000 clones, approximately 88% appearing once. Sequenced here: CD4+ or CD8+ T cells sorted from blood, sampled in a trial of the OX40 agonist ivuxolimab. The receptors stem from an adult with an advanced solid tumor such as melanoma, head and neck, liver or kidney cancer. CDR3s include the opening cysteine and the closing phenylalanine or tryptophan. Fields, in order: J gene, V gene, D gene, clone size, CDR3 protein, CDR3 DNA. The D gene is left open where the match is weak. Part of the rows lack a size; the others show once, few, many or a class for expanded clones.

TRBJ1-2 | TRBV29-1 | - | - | CSVDPSGYNYGYTF | TGCAGCGTTGATCCGTCGGGGTATAACTATGGCTACACCTTC
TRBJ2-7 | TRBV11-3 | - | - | CASSFVQGANEQYF | TGTGCCAGCAGCTTTGTACAGGGTGCCAACGAGCAGTACTTC
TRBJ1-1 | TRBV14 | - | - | CASSPPATVGNTEAFF | TGTGCCAGCAGCCCGCCGGCGACGGTCGGAAACACTGAAGCTTTCTTT
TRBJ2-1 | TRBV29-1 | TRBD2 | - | CSVRTSGSGEQFF | TGCAGCGTCAGGACTAGCGGGAGCGGTGAGCAGTTCTTC
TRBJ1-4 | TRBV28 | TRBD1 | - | CASQTGLGEKLFF | TGTGCCAGCCAGACAGGGTTGGGTGAAAAACTGTTTTTT
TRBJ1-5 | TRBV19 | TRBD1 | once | CASGTGVDQPQHF | TGTGCCAGTGGGACAGGGGTCGATCAGCCCCAGCATTTT
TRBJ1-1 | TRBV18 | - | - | CASSPSLNTEAFF | TGTGCCAGCTCACCATCTTTGAACACTGAAGCTTTCTTT
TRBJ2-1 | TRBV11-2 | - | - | CASSPGGFDNEQFF | TGTGCCAGCAGCCCTGGGGGGTTCGACAATGAGCAGTTCTTC
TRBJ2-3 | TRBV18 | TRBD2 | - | CASSPSGTSGSTDTQYF | TGTGCCAGCTCACCCTCAGGAACTAGCGGTAGCACAGATACGCAGTATTTT
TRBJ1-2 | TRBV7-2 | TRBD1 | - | CASNPGQGNYGYTF | TGTGCCAGCAACCCGGGACAGGGGAACTATGGCTACACCTTC
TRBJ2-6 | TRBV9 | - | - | CASSFRRPAEAAGANVLTF | TGTGCCAGCAGTTTTAGACGCCCCGCCGAGGCTGCTGGGGCCAACGTCCTGACTTTC
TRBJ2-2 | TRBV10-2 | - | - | CASSPPSLGELFF | TGCGCCAGCAGCCCCCCGTCGCTCGGGGAGCTGTTTTTT
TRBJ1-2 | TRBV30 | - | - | CAWSTGQGYTF | TGTGCCTGGAGTACCGGTCAGGGCTACACCTTC
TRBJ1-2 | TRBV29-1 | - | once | CSARGEGASGYTF | TGCAGCGCGAGGGGGGAAGGGGCCTCTGGCTACACCTTC
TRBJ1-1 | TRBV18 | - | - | CASSRSENTEAFF | TGTGCCAGTTCCAGGAGCGAGAACACTGAAGCTTTCTTT
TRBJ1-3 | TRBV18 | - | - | CASSSGGTGNTIYF | TGTGCCAGCTCGTCGGGAGGGACTGGAAACACCATATATTTT
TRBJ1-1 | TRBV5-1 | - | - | CASTTSPGGSLNTEAFF | TGCGCCAGCACCACGAGCCCGGGGGGCTCCCTGAACACTGAAGCTTTCTTT
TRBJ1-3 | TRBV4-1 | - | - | CASSQSTRPTIYF | TGCGCCAGCAGCCAGTCTACCCGGCCCACCATATATTTT
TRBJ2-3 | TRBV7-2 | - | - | CASSFTQGRADTQYF | TGTGCCAGCAGCTTCACGCAGGGTCGCGCAGATACGCAGTATTTT
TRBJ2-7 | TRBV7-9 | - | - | CASSWDSYEQYF | TGTGCCAGCAGCTGGGATTCCTACGAGCAGTACTTC
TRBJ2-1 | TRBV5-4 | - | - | CASSPSSQVYNEQFF | TGTGCCAGCAGCCCGTCCTCCCAGGTTTACAATGAGCAGTTCTTC
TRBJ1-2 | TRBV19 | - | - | CASSQDLYGYTF | TGTGCCAGTAGTCAGGACCTCTATGGCTACACCTTC
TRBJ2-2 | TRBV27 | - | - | CASSLLPQTGELFF | TGTGCCAGCAGTTTACTACCACAAACCGGGGAGCTGTTTTTT
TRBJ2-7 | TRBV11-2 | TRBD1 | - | CASSLDSGQGSSYEQYF | TGTGCCAGCAGCTTAGATTCGGGACAGGGCAGCTCCTACGAGCAGTACTTC
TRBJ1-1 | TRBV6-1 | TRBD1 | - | CASKMTGVGTEAFF | TGTGCCAGCAAGATGACAGGGGTGGGCACTGAAGCTTTCTTT
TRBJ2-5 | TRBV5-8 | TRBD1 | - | CASSLGTDRGETQYF | TGTGCCAGCAGCTTGGGGACGGACAGGGGAGAGACCCAGTACTTC
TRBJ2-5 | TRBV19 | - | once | CASSIVLKETQYF | TGTGCCAGTAGTATCGTACTAAAAGAGACCCAGTACTTC
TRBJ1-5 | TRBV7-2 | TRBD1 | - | CASSLAGGSQPQHF | TGTGCCAGCAGCTTAGCAGGGGGCAGTCAGCCCCAGCATTTT
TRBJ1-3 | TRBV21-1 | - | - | CASIRVSGNTIYF | TGTGCCAGCATAAGGGTCTCTGGAAACACCATATATTTT
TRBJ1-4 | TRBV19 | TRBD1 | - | CASSQGQLNEKLFF | TGTGCCAGTAGTCAGGGACAGCTAAATGAAAAACTGTTTTTT
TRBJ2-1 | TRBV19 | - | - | CASSRGGRSYNEQFF | TGTGCCAGTAGTAGGGGGGGCCGCTCCTACAATGAGCAGTTCTTC
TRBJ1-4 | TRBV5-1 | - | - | CASSFQGFATNEKLFF | TGCGCCAGCAGCTTCCAGGGATTTGCAACTAATGAAAAACTGTTTTTT
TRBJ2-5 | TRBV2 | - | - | CASSAARSQETQYF | TGTGCCAGCAGTGCGGCCAGGAGCCAAGAGACCCAGTACTTC
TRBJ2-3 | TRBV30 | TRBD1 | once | CAWSRGQSTDTQYF | TGTGCCTGGAGTAGGGGACAGTCCACAGATACGCAGTATTTT
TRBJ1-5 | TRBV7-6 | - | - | CASSPHQPQHF | TGTGCCAGCAGCCCCCATCAGCCCCAGCATTTT
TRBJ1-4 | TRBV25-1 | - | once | CASSDTRTATNEKLFF | TGTGCCAGCAGTGATACCCGGACAGCAACTAATGAAAAACTGTTTTTT
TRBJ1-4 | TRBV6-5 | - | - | CASSFTGFATNEKLFF | TGTGCCAGCAGTTTTACAGGGTTTGCAACTAATGAAAAACTGTTTTTT
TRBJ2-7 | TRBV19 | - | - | CASTLSAGGGYEQYF | TGTGCCAGTACCCTGTCCGCAGGGGGGGGGTACGAGCAGTACTTC
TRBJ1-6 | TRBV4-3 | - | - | CASSPGDHNSPLHF | TGCGCCAGCAGCCCCGGAGACCATAATTCACCCCTCCACTTT
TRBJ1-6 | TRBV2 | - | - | CASKFRGESPLHF | TGTGCCAGCAAGTTTAGGGGCGAGTCACCCCTCCACTTT
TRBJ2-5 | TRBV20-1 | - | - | CSAGRGTQYF | TGCAGTGCAGGACGGGGGACCCAGTACTTC
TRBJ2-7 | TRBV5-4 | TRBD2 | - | CASSTGTSGGAYEQYF | TGTGCCAGCAGCACCGGGACTAGCGGGGGGGCCTACGAGCAGTACTTC
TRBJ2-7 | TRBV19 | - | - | CASSINAGRAYEQYF | TGTGCCAGTAGTATTAATGCGGGCAGGGCCTACGAGCAGTACTTC
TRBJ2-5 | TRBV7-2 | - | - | CASSPTREQTQYF | TGTGCCAGCAGCCCTACTAGGGAGCAGACCCAGTACTTC
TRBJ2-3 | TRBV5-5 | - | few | CASSLVRGTDTQYF | TGTGCCAGCAGCTTGGTCAGGGGCACAGATACGCAGTATTTT
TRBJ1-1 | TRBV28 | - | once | CASSLGDRTEAFF | TGTGCCAGCAGTTTGGGCGACCGCACTGAAGCTTTCTTT
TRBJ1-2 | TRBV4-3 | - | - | CASSQEAHQGQGGYTF | TGCGCCAGCAGCCAAGAAGCCCACCAGGGGCAGGGGGGCTACACCTTC
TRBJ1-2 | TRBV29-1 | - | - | CSVGRADGYTF | TGCAGCGTCGGCAGGGCGGACGGCTACACCTTC
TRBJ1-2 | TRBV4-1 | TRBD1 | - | CASSPSPGTGGMSKYGYTF | TGCGCCAGCAGCCCTTCCCCCGGGACAGGGGGTATGTCTAAGTATGGCTACACCTTC